The clone carrying this T cell receptor (beta chain) has more than one count but fewer than ten. A junction boundary mismatches the germline segment, possibly from a read error. Unique molecular identifiers were used to barcode this TCRbeta library. MiXCR, applied by TCRdb to the PCR reads, yields one record per CDR3 protein. The sample includes some 530,000 distinct CDR3 sequences, 12% of them seen just once. Germline lookup yields CDR1 MNHEY and CDR2 SVGAGI. The CDR3 sequence is 17 residues long. The data were taken from a study of T-cell reconstitution after alpha-beta-depleted transplantation in children.

Sequenced here: PBMCs from the stem cell graft donor, sampled from the stem cell graft. The receptor was isolated from a human donor who donated a stem cell graft to a child with combined immunodeficiency. J is TRBJ2-1 and V is TRBV6-5; a weak D match, TRBD2 (5 bases). CDR3 protein: CASSYGLGRSSHNEQFF. As DNA, the CDR3 is TGTGCCAGCAGTTACGGGTTGGGGAGAAGCTCCCACAATGAGCAGTTCTTC.